This is a list of T cell receptor beta chains from one sample in a study of Ad26.COV2.S vaccination and SARS-CoV-2 variants. Sequencing was performed with immunoSEQ multiplex PCR; in TCRdb, only in-frame clones are kept and a portion is missing. The table shows 320,000 or so clones, with 90% occurring only once. Sample: peripheral blood, taken in a trial of Ad26.COV2.S vaccine versus placebo. These receptors came from a person between 18 and 59 years old who received the Ad26.COV2.S COVID-19 vaccine or a placebo. Both conserved end residues are part of each CDR3. The D gene is left open where the match is weak. A row's size may be missing; if present it is once, few, many or a size class.

V gene: TRBV18; D gene: TRBD1; clone size: NA; J gene: TRBJ1-6; CDR3 protein: CASSPEPTGVNSPLHF; CDR3 DNA: TGTGCCAGCTCACCAGAACCGACAGGGGTGAATTCACCCCTCCACTTT
V gene: TRBV5-5; D gene: NA; clone size: NA; J gene: TRBJ1-5; CDR3 protein: CASSSGAGNQPQHF; CDR3 DNA: TGTGCCAGCTCCTCGGGGGCTGGGAATCAGCCCCAGCATTTT
V gene: TRBV27; D gene: NA; clone size: NA; J gene: TRBJ1-6; CDR3 protein: CASSFLGDSPLHF; CDR3 DNA: TGTGCCAGCAGTTTTTTAGGGGATTCACCCCTCCACTTT
V gene: TRBV10-3; D gene: NA; clone size: NA; J gene: TRBJ2-3; CDR3 protein: CAISPKTGRSTDTQYF; CDR3 DNA: TGTGCCATCAGTCCGAAGACAGGTCGCTCCACAGATACGCAGTATTTT
V gene: TRBV6-5; D gene: NA; clone size: once; J gene: TRBJ1-6; CDR3 protein: CASSYPGHNSPLHF; CDR3 DNA: TGTGCCAGCAGTTACCCGGGACATAATTCACCCCTCCACTTT
V gene: TRBV12-3/TRBV12-4; D gene: NA; clone size: NA; J gene: TRBJ2-5; CDR3 protein: CASRFNRVGTQYF; CDR3 DNA: TGTGCCAGCAGATTTAACAGGGTAGGGACCCAGTACTTC
V gene: TRBV9; D gene: NA; clone size: NA; J gene: TRBJ2-3; CDR3 protein: CASSVVVGTDTQYF; CDR3 DNA: TGTGCCAGCAGCGTAGTGGTCGGCACAGATACGCAGTATTTT
V gene: TRBV15; D gene: NA; clone size: NA; J gene: TRBJ1-6; CDR3 protein: CATSRDTANSVGDSSPLHF; CDR3 DNA: TGTGCCACCAGCAGAGATACTGCTAATAGTGTGGGGGATAGTTCACCCCTCCACTTT
V gene: TRBV9; D gene: NA; clone size: NA; J gene: TRBJ2-1; CDR3 protein: CASSLRDNMYNEQFF; CDR3 DNA: TGTGCCAGCAGCCTCCGGGATAACATGTACAATGAGCAGTTCTTC
V gene: TRBV5-4; D gene: TRBD1; clone size: NA; J gene: TRBJ2-7; CDR3 protein: CATERGTGSYEQYF; CDR3 DNA: TGTGCCACTGAGAGAGGGACAGGGTCCTACGAGCAGTACTTC
V gene: TRBV18; D gene: NA; clone size: NA; J gene: TRBJ1-4; CDR3 protein: CASSPGLGKKLFF; CDR3 DNA: TGTGCCAGCTCACCGGGACTTGGTAAAAAACTGTTTTTT
V gene: TRBV19; D gene: TRBD1; clone size: NA; J gene: TRBJ1-2; CDR3 protein: CASSIFGTGEPGYTF; CDR3 DNA: TGTGCCAGTAGTATTTTCGGGACAGGGGAACCCGGCTACACCTTC
V gene: TRBV2; D gene: TRBD1; clone size: NA; J gene: TRBJ2-7; CDR3 protein: CASHPGQGYEQYF; CDR3 DNA: TGTGCCAGCCATCCGGGACAGGGCTACGAGCAGTACTTC
V gene: TRBV5-1; D gene: NA; clone size: NA; J gene: TRBJ1-3; CDR3 protein: CASSLEEDTRGNTIYF; CDR3 DNA: TGCGCCAGCAGCTTGGAGGAGGATACCCGTGGAAACACCATATATTTT
V gene: TRBV4-1; D gene: NA; clone size: NA; J gene: TRBJ1-2; CDR3 protein: CASSQEEKSNYGYTF; CDR3 DNA: TGCGCCAGCAGCCAAGAGGAGAAGTCTAACTATGGCTACACCTTC
V gene: TRBV18; D gene: NA; clone size: NA; J gene: TRBJ2-2; CDR3 protein: CASSPSTLNTGELFF; CDR3 DNA: TGTGCCAGCTCCCCATCGACACTGAACACCGGGGAGCTGTTTTTT
V gene: TRBV19; D gene: TRBD2; clone size: NA; J gene: TRBJ2-3; CDR3 protein: CASQSGTTQYF; CDR3 DNA: TGTGCCAGCCAATCCGGGACTACACAGTATTTT
V gene: TRBV7-8; D gene: NA; clone size: few; J gene: TRBJ1-5; CDR3 protein: CASSLDYSSNQPQHF; CDR3 DNA: TGTGCCAGCAGCTTAGATTACAGTAGCAATCAGCCCCAGCATTTT
V gene: TRBV14; D gene: NA; clone size: NA; J gene: TRBJ2-2; CDR3 protein: CASSQLTGELFF; CDR3 DNA: TGTGCCAGCAGCCAGCTTACCGGGGAGCTGTTTTTT
V gene: TRBV4-1; D gene: NA; clone size: NA; J gene: TRBJ1-3; CDR3 protein: CASSQGQGKAHSGNTIYF; CDR3 DNA: TGCGCCAGCAGCCAAGGCCAGGGAAAGGCACACTCTGGAAACACCATATATTTT
V gene: TRBV5-1; D gene: TRBD1; clone size: NA; J gene: TRBJ1-2; CDR3 protein: CASSAPPLGQGEGYTF; CDR3 DNA: TGCGCCAGCAGCGCCCCGCCCCTCGGACAGGGTGAGGGCTACACCTTC
V gene: TRBV12-3/TRBV12-4; D gene: NA; clone size: NA; J gene: TRBJ1-1; CDR3 protein: CASSETEAFF; CDR3 DNA: TGTGCCAGCAGCGAAACTGAAGCTTTCTTT
V gene: TRBV7-3; D gene: TRBD1; clone size: NA; J gene: TRBJ2-3; CDR3 protein: CASSLSPGTGEVDTQYF; CDR3 DNA: TGTGCCAGCAGTCTAAGTCCCGGGACAGGGGAGGTAGATACGCAGTATTTT
V gene: TRBV11-3; D gene: NA; clone size: NA; J gene: TRBJ2-1; CDR3 protein: CASRRGGGPPEQFF; CDR3 DNA: TGTGCCAGCAGGAGGGGGGGAGGCCCCCCAGAGCAGTTCTTC
V gene: TRBV6-2/TRBV6-3; D gene: NA; clone size: NA; J gene: TRBJ2-7; CDR3 protein: CASSDSYEQYF; CDR3 DNA: TGTGCCAGCAGTGACTCCTACGAGCAGTACTTC
V gene: TRBV9; D gene: NA; clone size: NA; J gene: TRBJ2-2; CDR3 protein: CASSVEGVGTGELFF; CDR3 DNA: TGTGCCAGCAGCGTAGAGGGGGTCGGCACCGGGGAGCTGTTTTTT
V gene: TRBV6-1; D gene: NA; clone size: few; J gene: TRBJ1-1; CDR3 protein: CASSASGLPLHTEAFF; CDR3 DNA: TGTGCCAGCAGTGCGTCCGGGTTACCCCTCCACACTGAAGCTTTCTTT
V gene: TRBV4-1; D gene: TRBD1; clone size: few; J gene: TRBJ1-2; CDR3 protein: CASSQGVRGRGYTF; CDR3 DNA: TGCGCCAGCAGCCAAGGCGTCAGGGGGCGAGGCTACACCTTC
V gene: TRBV7-2; D gene: NA; clone size: NA; J gene: TRBJ2-3; CDR3 protein: CASSLALNTQYF; CDR3 DNA: TGTGCCAGCAGCTTAGCCTTAAATACGCAGTATTTT
V gene: TRBV4-3; D gene: NA; clone size: NA; J gene: TRBJ2-5; CDR3 protein: CASSQDMRETQYF; CDR3 DNA: TGCGCCAGCAGCCAAGATATGAGAGAGACCCAGTACTTC
V gene: TRBV11-2; D gene: NA; clone size: NA; J gene: TRBJ2-1; CDR3 protein: CASSLMTVGSYNEQFF; CDR3 DNA: TGTGCCAGCAGCTTGATGACTGTCGGGAGCTACAATGAGCAGTTCTTC
V gene: TRBV6-5; D gene: NA; clone size: NA; J gene: TRBJ1-2; CDR3 protein: CASINAGGKNYGYTF; CDR3 DNA: TGTGCCAGCATTAACGCGGGGGGCAAGAACTATGGCTACACCTTC
V gene: TRBV7-9; D gene: NA; clone size: NA; J gene: TRBJ2-2; CDR3 protein: CASSLMSAGELFF; CDR3 DNA: TGTGCCAGCAGCTTAATGTCGGCCGGGGAGCTGTTTTTT
V gene: TRBV7-2; D gene: TRBD1; clone size: NA; J gene: TRBJ1-1; CDR3 protein: CASSLLGPGGDWGAEAFF; CDR3 DNA: TGTGCCAGCAGCTTATTAGGTCCAGGGGGGGATTGGGGAGCTGAAGCTTTCTTT
V gene: TRBV19; D gene: TRBD2; clone size: NA; J gene: TRBJ2-1; CDR3 protein: CASSLTSAYNEQFF; CDR3 DNA: TGTGCCAGTAGCTTGACTAGCGCGTACAATGAGCAGTTCTTC
V gene: TRBV6-2/TRBV6-3; D gene: NA; clone size: NA; J gene: TRBJ2-5; CDR3 protein: CASSYRAGEIKETQYF; CDR3 DNA: TGTGCCAGCAGTTACCGGGCAGGAGAGATCAAAGAGACCCAGTACTTC
V gene: TRBV10-2; D gene: NA; clone size: NA; J gene: TRBJ2-1; CDR3 protein: CASSDRFGEEQFF; CDR3 DNA: TGCGCCAGCAGTGACAGGTTCGGCGAGGAGCAGTTCTTC
V gene: TRBV5-4; D gene: NA; clone size: once; J gene: TRBJ1-2; CDR3 protein: CASSLIRGLRGYTF; CDR3 DNA: TGTGCCAGCAGCTTGATCCGGGGGTTACGGGGCTACACCTTC
V gene: TRBV3-1/TRBV3-2; D gene: TRBD2; clone size: NA; J gene: TRBJ2-7; CDR3 protein: CASSQDAGLAGEEQYF; CDR3 DNA: TGTGCCAGCAGCCAAGATGCCGGACTAGCGGGGGAAGAGCAGTACTTC
V gene: TRBV6-5; D gene: NA; clone size: few; J gene: TRBJ1-1; CDR3 protein: CASSGLTEAFF; CDR3 DNA: TGTGCCAGTTCGGGGCTCACTGAAGCTTTCTTT
V gene: TRBV5-1; D gene: TRBD1; clone size: NA; J gene: TRBJ2-1; CDR3 protein: CASSSQGNEQFF; CDR3 DNA: TGCGCCAGCAGCTCACAGGGGAATGAGCAGTTCTTC
V gene: TRBV9; D gene: NA; clone size: NA; J gene: TRBJ2-2; CDR3 protein: CASSVALGTGELFF; CDR3 DNA: TGTGCCAGCAGCGTAGCCTTGGGCACCGGGGAGCTGTTTTTT
V gene: TRBV4-3; D gene: NA; clone size: NA; J gene: TRBJ2-2; CDR3 protein: CASSPDPSTGELFF; CDR3 DNA: TGCGCCAGCAGCCCGGACCCGAGCACCGGGGAGCTGTTTTTT
V gene: TRBV6-5; D gene: TRBD1; clone size: NA; J gene: TRBJ1-1; CDR3 protein: CASSYSSTGGTEAFF; CDR3 DNA: TGTGCCAGCAGTTACTCCTCAACAGGGGGCACTGAAGCTTTCTTT
V gene: TRBV21-1; D gene: NA; clone size: NA; J gene: TRBJ2-1; CDR3 protein: CASSIQGFYNEQFF; CDR3 DNA: TGTGCCAGCAGCATCCAGGGCTTCTACAATGAGCAGTTCTTC
V gene: TRBV6-6; D gene: TRBD1; clone size: NA; J gene: TRBJ1-1; CDR3 protein: CASSRQGLGTEAFF; CDR3 DNA: TGTGCCAGCAGTAGACAGGGGCTAGGCACTGAAGCTTTCTTT
V gene: TRBV27; D gene: NA; clone size: NA; J gene: TRBJ1-1; CDR3 protein: CASSSSENTEAFF; CDR3 DNA: TGTGCCAGCAGTTCCTCAGAGAACACTGAAGCTTTCTTT
V gene: TRBV29-1; D gene: NA; clone size: NA; J gene: TRBJ2-1; CDR3 protein: CSASTGSGEQFF; CDR3 DNA: TGCAGCGCATCCACAGGGTCCGGTGAGCAGTTCTTC
V gene: TRBV5-8; D gene: NA; clone size: NA; J gene: TRBJ1-1; CDR3 protein: CASNRGRGLTEAFF; CDR3 DNA: TGTGCCAGCAACCGGGGGAGGGGTTTGACTGAAGCTTTCTTT
V gene: TRBV7-9; D gene: NA; clone size: few; J gene: TRBJ2-7; CDR3 protein: CASSHAELRKQYF; CDR3 DNA: TGTGCCAGCAGCCATGCAGAACTGAGGAAGCAGTACTTC
V gene: TRBV27; D gene: NA; clone size: NA; J gene: TRBJ1-1; CDR3 protein: CASSTPAAGRMGTDTEAFF; CDR3 DNA: TGTGCCAGCAGTACACCCGCGGCAGGGAGAATGGGGACGGACACTGAAGCTTTCTTT
V gene: TRBV6-2/TRBV6-3; D gene: NA; clone size: once; J gene: TRBJ1-2; CDR3 protein: CASSTHRGYTF; CDR3 DNA: TGTGCCAGCAGTACTCACCGTGGCTACACCTTC
V gene: TRBV5-1; D gene: NA; clone size: NA; J gene: TRBJ1-4; CDR3 protein: CASSYREPNEKLFF; CDR3 DNA: TGCGCCAGCAGCTACCGGGAACCAAATGAAAAACTGTTTTTT
V gene: TRBV7-9; D gene: NA; clone size: NA; J gene: TRBJ2-3; CDR3 protein: CASSFIRGGRTDTQYF; CDR3 DNA: TGTGCCAGCAGCTTCATCAGAGGAGGACGCACAGATACGCAGTATTTT
V gene: TRBV7-9; D gene: TRBD1; clone size: NA; J gene: TRBJ2-1; CDR3 protein: CASSLDRGRYNEQFF; CDR3 DNA: TGTGCCAGCAGCTTAGACAGGGGAAGGTACAATGAGCAGTTCTTC